Each of the 28 T cell receptor beta chains below was sequenced from the same sample in a study of CD8+ T cells in alopecia areata. Regarding treatment: oral pan-JAK inhibitor, 5-10 mg twice daily. In each case, RNA was isolated and then reverse transcribed into cDNA as the sequencing template. Generated by immunoSEQ multiplex PCR, the TCRdb table keeps only in-frame clones and is missing some. Found here are 60,000 to 85,000 clones, over 25% of them singletons; the top ten hold 15%. The sequencing here drew on CD8+ T cells sorted from blood, taken at week 4, from a patient treated with tofacitinib. Receptors were obtained from a human donor with alopecia areata.

The chain recombines TRBV28 with TRBJ2-3; tentative D call: TRBD2 (6 bases). This CDR3 contains 13 residues. Germline CDR1 and CDR2: MDHEN and SYDVKM. Trimming left V 2 bases short and J 9 bases short, with 12 bases between. The DNA for the CDR3 is TGTGCCAGCAGTTTACGGGAGTTTGACACGCAGTATTTT. Its protein is CASSLREFDTQYF.

Comment on this clone: One end of the junction fails to match germline, which may point to a read error. The chain carries TRBV13 and TRBJ2-7, with a possible D match to TRBD2 (6 bases). Germline lookup yields CDR1 PRHDT and CDR2 FYEKMQ (reference sequence). The CDR3 is 13 residues long. The CDR3 spells CASSAGLIYGQYF. The CDR3 coding sequence is TGTGCCAGCAGCGCGGGACTTATCTACGGGCAGTACTTC.

There are a few counts of this clone. The chain couples TRBV27 to TRBJ1-5; D ambiguous. V was trimmed by 5 bases and J by 5 bases, leaving 10 bases between them. The CDR3 contains 13 residues. Germline V CDR1 and CDR2: MNHEY, SMNVEV (reference sequence). The DNA of the CDR3 is TGTGCCAGCAGTACCGGCCCGCATCAGCCCCAGCATTTT. This codes for CASSTGPHQPQHF.

This clone was observed a few times. The rearrangement uses TRBV27 and TRBJ2-1, with 10 bases fitting TRBD2. Germline V gene sequence: CDR1 MNHEY, CDR2 SMNVEV (reference sequence). There are 15 residues in the CDR3. V lost 6 bases, J lost 2 bases, and 4 bases stayed unmatched. The CDR3 DNA reads as TGTGCCAGCAGCCCCGGGACTAGCGCCTACAATGAGCAGTTCTTC. The encoded protein is CASSPGTSAYNEQFF.

As DNA, the CDR3 is TGTGCCAGCAGCGGTAGCGGACAAGAGACCCAGTACTTC. It codes for CASSGSGQETQYF. This rearrangement joins TRBV9 to TRBJ2-5; possible D gene TRBD2, 6 bases. The CDR3 totals 13 residues. The V end was cut by 3 bases, the J end by 2 bases, with 8 bases between. CDR1 is SGDLS and CDR2 is YYNGEE in the germline V gene.

This clone was observed many times. The V gene is TRBV4-3, the J gene TRBJ1-2; D unresolved. Trimming took 0 bases from V and 8 from J, leaving 10 bases between them. The CDR3 has 13 amino acids. Germline V CDR1 and CDR2: LGHNA, YSLEER. The CDR3 coding sequence is TGCGCCAGCAGCCAAGAGCAGGAACGCGGCTACACCTTC. This codes for CASSQEQERGYTF.

This clone has more than one count but fewer than ten. This chain connects TRBV30 to TRBJ2-1; 9 positions match TRBD2. This CDR3 has 13 residues. The V gene's germline CDR1 is GTSNPN and CDR2 SVGIG (reference sequence). Germline trimming cut 3 bases from V and 6 bases from J; bases unmatched to any gene: 3. The chain's CDR3 is CAWRTSGTNEQFF. As DNA, the CDR3 is TGTGCCTGGAGGACTAGCGGCACCAATGAGCAGTTCTTC. The whole variable domain, remainder taken from reference TRBV30 and TRBJ2-1, is SQTIHQWPATLVQPVGSPLSLECTVEGTSNPNLYWYRQAAGRGLQLLFYSVGIGQISSEVPQNLSASRPQDRQFILSSKKLLLSDSGFYLCAWRTSGTNEQFFGPGTRLTVL.

V gene TRBV29-1 combines with J gene TRBJ1-2; TRBD1 aligns across 7 bases. The germline CDR1 and CDR2 sequences are SQVTM and ANQGSEA. Unmatched junction bases numbered 5, after V lost 7 bases and J lost 0 bases. The CDR3 extends over 13 amino acids. The CDR3 bases are TGCAGCGCCCGGGACAGCGCTAACTATGGCTACACCTTC. This sequence encodes CSARDSANYGYTF.

This clone was counted only a few times. The chain joins TRBV5-4 to TRBJ1-1; maybe TRBD1 (5 bases). Per germline, CDR1 SGHNT and CDR2 YYREEE (reference sequence). The CDR3 loop spans 15 amino acids. V gave up 3 bases and J gave up 3 bases, with 15 bases separating them. CDR3 loop: CASSSRVRRDTEAFF. The CDR3 nucleotides read TGTGCCAGCAGCTCCAGGGTACGGAGGGACACTGAAGCTTTCTTT.

The CDR3 spells CSVVTGGSVTQYF. The CDR3 DNA follows: TGCAGCGTTGTGACAGGGGGCTCTGTGACCCAGTACTTC. The chain employs TRBV29-1 and TRBJ2-5; TRBD1 aligns across 10 bases. The CDR3 covers 13 residues. CDR1 and CDR2 (germline): SQVTM, ANQGSEA. V dropped 4 bases and J dropped 7; count of bases not matched to a gene: 6.

The gene calls are TRBV30 and TRBJ2-4; maybe TRBD2 (5 bases). The V end lost 2 bases, the J end lost 8 bases, and 13 bases lay between the germline ends. The germline V gene encodes CDR1 GTSNPN and CDR2 SVGIG (reference sequence). This CDR3 has 13 amino acids. The chain's CDR3 is CAWSLMGVDIQYF. Written as DNA, the CDR3 is TGTGCCTGGAGTTTAATGGGAGTGGACATTCAGTACTTC.

A few counts support this clone. The genes are TRBV5-1 and TRBJ2-7; D uncertain. CDR1 is SGHRS, CDR2 YFSETQ, per germline. The V end was cut by 0 bases, the J end by 5 bases, with 9 bases between. The CDR3 runs to 13 residues. The CDR3 nucleotides read TGCGCCAGCAGCTTGGGGCGGTTGGACGAGCAGTACTTC. This codes for CASSLGRLDEQYF.

This chain links TRBV6-6 with TRBJ2-7, with 9 bases identical to TRBD1. V lost 6 bases and J lost 2; bases outside the gene matches: 5. Per germline, CDR1 MNHNY and CDR2 SVGAGI (reference sequence). The CDR3 runs 14 residues. The CDR3 loop is CASSLGQGPYEQYF. The DNA for the CDR3 is TGTGCCAGCAGCTTGGGACAGGGCCCCTACGAGCAGTACTTC.

This clone has more than one count but fewer than ten. The chain joins TRBV30 to TRBJ2-2; the D gene is possibly TRBD1 (5 bases). The V end lost 3 bases, the J end lost 4 bases, and 18 bases lay between the germline ends. The CDR3 extends over 16 amino acids. Germline CDR1 is GTSNPN and CDR2 is SVGIG (reference sequence). The CDR3 is CAWSERQTPVTGELFF. The CDR3 DNA sequence: TGTGCCTGGAGCGAGCGACAGACCCCGGTCACCGGGGAGCTGTTTTTT.

The V call is TRBV7-9, the J call TRBJ1-4; D gene uncertain. The CDR3 consists of 12 residues. With 1 base removed from V and 8 bases from J, the gap between germline ends came to 5 bases. The germline V gene has CDR1 SEHNR and CDR2 FQNEAQ (reference sequence). CDR3 region: CASSLEQEKLFF. CDR3 nucleotides: TGTGCCAGCAGCTTAGAACAGGAAAAACTGTTTTTT.

This clone was recorded a few times. The V gene is TRBV29-1, the J gene TRBJ2-7; 9 bases match TRBD2. J lost 2 bases, V lost 2 bases, and 10 bases had no gene match. Germline assignment: CDR1 SQVTM and CDR2 ANQGSEA. The CDR3 spans 16 residues. CDR3 bases: TGCAGCGTTGAATCTCGGGTTTTAGCGGGGGCCTACGAGCAGTACTTC. It yields the protein CSVESRVLAGAYEQYF.

The chain joins TRBV29-1 to TRBJ2-7, with TRBD2 identical over 13 bases. V was clipped by 6 bases and J by 2 bases; unmatched bases: 4. The CDR3 extends over 14 amino acids. Germline lookup yields CDR1 SQVTM and CDR2 ANQGSEA. DNA of the CDR3: TGCAGCGTCCAGACTAGCGGGAGGACCTACGAGCAGTACTTC. Translation: CSVQTSGRTYEQYF.

The chain employs TRBV29-1 and TRBJ2-7; no definite D call. Germline CDR1 reads SQVTM; CDR2 reads ANQGSEA. Trimming took 5 bases from V and 2 from J, leaving 16 bases between them. There are 14 residues in the CDR3. The CDR3 DNA follows: TGCAGCGTTTTCTCAAATAATGGAGCCTACGAGCAGTACTTC. This sequence encodes CSVFSNNGAYEQYF.

The genes are TRBV30 and TRBJ1-3; D is uncertain. The V and J ends lost 5 bases and 0 bases respectively, with 8 bases between them. Germline-derived CDR1 and CDR2 are GTSNPN and SVGIG (reference sequence). CDR3 size: 13 residues. CDR3 in DNA: TGTGCCTGGGGTTTACTCTCTGGAAACACCATATATTTT. This codes for CAWGLLSGNTIYF.

V gene TRBV4-3 combines with J gene TRBJ1-2; D is unresolved. Trimming took 1 base from V and 6 from J, leaving 9 bases between them. This CDR3 comprises 13 residues. The germline V gene has CDR1 LGHNA and CDR2 YSLEER. In DNA, the CDR3 is TGCGCCAGCAGCCAAGGTTCGTTAGATGGCTACACCTTC. It yields the protein CASSQGSLDGYTF.

This clone was seen a few times. This chain connects TRBV30 to TRBJ2-7, with 10 bases that match TRBD1. This CDR3 has 17 residues. Per the germline V gene, CDR1 is GTSNPN and CDR2 is SVGIG (reference sequence). Trimming removed 2 bases from V and 3 bases from J; junction bases left unmatched: 13. This CDR3 reads CAWSLGTGAKIIYEQYF. In DNA, the CDR3 is TGTGCCTGGAGTTTAGGGACAGGGGCAAAAATAATCTACGAGCAGTACTTC.

This clone was seen a handful of times. This chain links TRBV29-1 with TRBJ1-1; no definite D call. Trimming cost V 0 bases and J 8 bases, with 7 bases left between them. This CDR3 contains 11 residues. CDR1 is SQVTM and CDR2 is ANQGSEA in the germline V gene. CDR3 nucleotide sequence: TGCAGCGTTGAAGATAGGTCCGAAGCTTTCTTT. This translates into CSVEDRSEAFF.

This clone was seen a handful of times. The rearrangement joins TRBV7-2 to TRBJ1-4; 9 bases agree with TRBD1. The length of the CDR3 is 14 residues. Germline V lookup: CDR1 SGHTA, CDR2 FQGNSA. Trimming cost V 5 bases and J 6 bases; bases outside gene matches: 4. This CDR3 is CASSEGQGHEKLFF. For the CDR3, the DNA is TGTGCCAGCAGCGAAGGACAGGGGCATGAAAAACTGTTTTTT.

Only a few counts were recorded for this clone. The chain carries TRBV29-1 and TRBJ2-2; the D is unclear. Germline values: CDR1 SQVTM, CDR2 ANQGSEA. This CDR3 is built from 13 residues. V shed 1 base and J shed 1 base, with 4 bases lying between them. CDR3 DNA sequence: TGCAGCGTTGAAGGACGGAACACCGGGGAGCTGTTTTTT. Translated: CSVEGRNTGELFF.

The V and J genes are TRBV7-9 and TRBJ2-1, with 11 bases lining up with TRBD2. Germline trimming cut 1 base from V and 6 bases from J; bases unmatched to any gene: 2. CDR1 SEHNR and CDR2 FQNEAQ come from the germline V gene (reference sequence). The CDR3 has 15 residues. The CDR3 spells CASSLGSGRANEQFF. DNA for the CDR3: TGTGCCAGCAGCTTAGGTAGCGGGAGGGCCAATGAGCAGTTCTTC.

This rearrangement joins TRBV7-9 to TRBJ1-4; D might be TRBD1 (5 bases). CDR3 length equals 15 residues. Looked up from germline, CDR1 is SEHNR and CDR2 is FQNEAQ (reference sequence). V was shortened by 4 bases and J by 8 bases, with 17 bases between the two germline ends. CDR3: CASSSTAGGREKLFF. CDR3 coding DNA: TGTGCCAGCAGCTCGACAGCGGGCGGAAGGGAAAAACTGTTTTTT.

The chain has TRBV30 and TRBJ2-7; the D is unclear. V lost 2 bases to trimming and J lost 4 bases, with 9 bases between them. Germline values: CDR1 GTSNPN, CDR2 SVGIG (reference sequence). This CDR3 is built from 12 residues. CDR3 DNA: TGTGCCTGGAGTCCCCCCCCATACGAGCAGTACTTC. It specifies CAWSPPPYEQYF. The variable domain in full, completed from reference TRBV30 and TRBJ2-7, reads SQTIHQWPATLVQPVGSPLSLECTVEGTSNPNLYWYRQAAGRGLQLLFYSVGIGQISSEVPQNLSASRPQDRQFILSSKKLLLSDSGFYLCAWSPPPYEQYFGPGTRLTVT.

Concerning this clone itself: Other DNA sequences in the same sample also yield this CDR3. J is TRBJ2-3 and V is TRBV29-1; D is unclear. This CDR3 is 12 amino acids long. CDR1 SQVTM and CDR2 ANQGSEA come from the germline V gene. Trimming took off 3 bases at V and 1 base at J, with 5 bases between the two ends. DNA of the CDR3: TGCAGCGTTGATGGTGGCACAGATACGCAGTATTTT. It encodes CSVDGGTDTQYF.